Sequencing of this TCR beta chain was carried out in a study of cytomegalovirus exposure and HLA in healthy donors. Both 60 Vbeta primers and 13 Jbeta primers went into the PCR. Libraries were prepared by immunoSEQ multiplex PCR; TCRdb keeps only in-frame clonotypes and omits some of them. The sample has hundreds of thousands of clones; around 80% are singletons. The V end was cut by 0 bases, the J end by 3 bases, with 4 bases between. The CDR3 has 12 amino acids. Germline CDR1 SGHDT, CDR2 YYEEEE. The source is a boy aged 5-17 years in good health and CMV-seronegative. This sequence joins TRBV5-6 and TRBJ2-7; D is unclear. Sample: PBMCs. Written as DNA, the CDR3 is TGTGCCAGCAGCTTGGACAACTACGAGCAGTACTTC. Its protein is CASSLDNYEQYF.